This T cell receptor beta chain was recorded in a study of shared clonotypes between healthy human individuals. Broader study findings: Estimated richness values were generally larger in naive subsets than in memory subsets. The represented genetic and exposure-history diversity was limited by the small number of donors.

For this clone: Its antigen is undetermined.

A split of CD4+ cells into CD45RA+ naive and CD45RA-negative memory subsets was performed. A deep-level run was used for the assay. TCRdb's table, derived via immunoSEQ multiplex PCR, lists solely in-frame clones and lacks some. The table has about 2.4 million clones, roughly nine tenths seen once; the top ten hold 0.11% to 0.15%. Germline V lookup: CDR1 MNHEY, CDR2 SVGAGI. This CDR3 comprises 13 residues. V was clipped by 11 bases and J by 7 bases, with 21 bases between them. This chain joins TRBV6-5 and TRBJ2-7, with D tentatively TRBD1 or TRBD2 (5 bases each). The sample was naive CD4+ T cells sorted from blood. Subset noted: CD45RA+ positively selected. This clonotype was obtained from a man aged 18 to 29 in good health. In DNA form, the CDR3 reads TGTGCCGTACAGGCTGTGGGGACGGGAGAGCAGTACTTC. As protein: CAVQAVGTGEQYF.